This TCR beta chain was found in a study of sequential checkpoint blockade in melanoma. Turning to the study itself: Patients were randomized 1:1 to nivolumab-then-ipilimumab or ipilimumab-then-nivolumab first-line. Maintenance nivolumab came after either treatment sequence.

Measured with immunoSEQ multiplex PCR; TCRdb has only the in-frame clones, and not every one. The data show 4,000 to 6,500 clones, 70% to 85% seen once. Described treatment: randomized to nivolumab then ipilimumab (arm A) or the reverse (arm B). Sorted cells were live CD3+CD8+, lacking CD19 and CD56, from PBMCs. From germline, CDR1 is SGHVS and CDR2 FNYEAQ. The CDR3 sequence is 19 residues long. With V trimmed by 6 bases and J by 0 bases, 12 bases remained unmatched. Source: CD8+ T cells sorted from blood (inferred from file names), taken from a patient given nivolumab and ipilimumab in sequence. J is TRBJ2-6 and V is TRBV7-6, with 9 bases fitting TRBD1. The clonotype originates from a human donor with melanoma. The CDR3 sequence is CASSSLTGTGRSGANVLTF. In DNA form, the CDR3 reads TGTGCCAGCAGTTCCCTCACCGGGACAGGGCGCTCTGGGGCCAACGTCCTGACTTTC.